This paragraph reports one TCR beta chain. The CDR3 has 14 amino acids. The V gene's germline CDR1 is SGHDT and CDR2 YYEEEE. Trimming stripped 4 bases from V and 2 bases from J, with 12 bases between. The source of the sample is a study of blood T cell repertoires in COVID-19. The repertoire was sequenced with immunoSEQ multiplex PCR; TCRdb's copy has only in-frame clones and lacks some. Altogether about 240,000 clones are present, about four fifths being singletons, with the ten largest covering around 5%. The sequence was collected from a woman between 65 and 79 years old with acute or convalescent COVID-19. The J gene is TRBJ1-1, the V gene TRBV5-6; D gene uncertain. Sequencing was carried out using peripheral blood. The CDR3 nucleotides read TGTGCCAGCAGCAAACTTGGGCGAAACACTGAAGCTTTCTTT. Translating it yields CASSKLGRNTEAFF.